The 21 T cell receptor beta chains presented below share a single source sample, sequenced in a study of shared clonotypes between healthy human individuals. Assay used: immunoSEQ multiplex PCR; TCRdb lists only in-frame clones, some missing. The sample includes some 1.1 million clones, roughly 80% seen only once; the top ten take approximately 0.95%. Sequencing was carried out using memory CD4+ T cells from PBMCs. Noted subset: CD45RA-negative fraction. The receptors derive from a man in his late teens or twenties in good health. Some clones in this sample may be carry-over from other donors' samples.

This rearrangement joins TRBV7-3 to TRBJ2-1; TRBD1 agrees at 9 bases. CDR3 length: 12 residues. The V gene end was trimmed by 3 bases and the J gene end by 10 bases; junction bases not matched to a gene: 1. Per the germline V gene, CDR1 is SGHTA and CDR2 is FQGTGA. The CDR3 coding sequence is TGTGCCAGCAGCTTTACAGGGGGCGAGCAGTTCTTC. As protein: CASSFTGGEQFF.

The chain is built from TRBV25-1 and TRBJ2-2, with TRBD1 matching over 7 bases. The J segment lost 3 bases and the V segment lost 1 base, leaving 5 bases of the junction unmatched. CDR1 is MGHDK, CDR2 SYGVNS, per germline. CDR3 length: 16 amino acids. The chain's CDR3 is CASSEWAGGHTGELFF. The CDR3 DNA reads TGTGCCAGCAGTGAATGGGCAGGGGGACACACCGGGGAGCTGTTTTTT.

The rearrangement uses TRBV5-1 and TRBJ2-5; tentative D call: TRBD2 (6 bases). The germline V and J ends were trimmed by 0 bases and 4 bases, with 13 bases remaining between them. The CDR3 consists of 15 residues. Germline assignment: CDR1 SGHRS and CDR2 YFSETQ. The CDR3 DNA reads as TGCGCCAGCAGCTTGGCGGGAGCATTCGGAGAGACCCAGTACTTC. Amino acid sequence: CASSLAGAFGETQYF.

The rearrangement joins TRBV7-9 to TRBJ2-7, with 8 bases identical to TRBD2. The CDR3 is 14 amino acids. Germline V gives CDR1 SEHNR, CDR2 FQNEAQ (reference sequence). Germline trimming cut 10 bases from V and 4 bases from J; bases unmatched to any gene: 12. The CDR3 DNA reads TGTGCCACCATGGAGAGAGCGGGAGTATACGAGCAGTACTTC. Its translation is CATMERAGVYEQYF. Using reference TRBV7-9 and TRBJ2-7 for the parts outside the CDR3, the full variable domain is DTGVSQNPRHKITKRGQNVTFRCDPISEHNRLYWYRQTLGQGPEFLTYFQNEAQLEKSRLLSDRFSAERPKGSFSTLEIQRTEQGDSAMYLCATMERAGVYEQYFGPGTRLTVT.

There are a few counts of this clone. The V and J genes are TRBV28 and TRBJ1-5, with D unclear. V lost 6 bases and J 4 bases, leaving 13 bases between the germline ends. This CDR3 contains 14 residues. The V gene's germline CDR1 is MDHEN and CDR2 SYDVKM. The CDR3 DNA reads as TGTGCCAGCAGCTCCGGCTCACTGAATCAGCCCCAGCATTTT. This codes for CASSSGSLNQPQHF.

CDR3 loop: CASSLGLKGASYGYTF. Written as DNA, the CDR3 is TGTGCCAGCAGCTTAGGCCTAAAGGGGGCGAGCTATGGCTACACCTTC. The rearrangement links TRBV13 to TRBJ1-2; TRBD1 matches 7 bases. CDR1 is PRHDT and CDR2 is FYEKMQ in the germline V gene (reference sequence). The CDR3 loop spans 16 amino acids. Unmatched junction bases numbered 8, after V lost 0 bases and J lost 4 bases.

The CDR3 DNA is TGTGCCAGCAGCTGGGGGCTAGCCTACGAGCAGTACTTC. Its protein is CASSWGLAYEQYF. This chain uses TRBV5-6 with TRBJ2-7; a possible D gene is TRBD1 (6 bases). Germline CDR1 and CDR2: SGHDT and YYEEEE. This CDR3 has 13 residues. V lost 3 bases and J lost 2, with 9 bases in between.

This chain links TRBV7-2 with TRBJ2-3; D ambiguous. Germline V gives CDR1 SGHTA, CDR2 FQGNSA. Trimming cost V 5 bases and J 7 bases, with 4 bases left between them. The CDR3 length is 10 residues. The CDR3 DNA sequence: TGTGCCAGCAGCACTTATACGCAGTATTTT. This codes for CASSTYTQYF.

This clone came up once. The chain joins TRBV28 to TRBJ1-2; D gene uncertain. V dropped 4 bases and J dropped 7 bases, with 10 bases sitting between them. Germline V gene data show CDR1 as MDHEN and CDR2 as SYDVKM. The length of the CDR3 is 12 residues. The CDR3 nucleotides read TGTGCCAGCAGTTCACGGGGATCTGGCTACACCTTC. This encodes CASSSRGSGYTF.

The chain recombines TRBV7-3 with TRBJ2-1, with a possible D match to TRBD2 (6 bases). This CDR3 spans 15 amino acids. V lost 3 bases and J lost 2, with 11 bases in between. Germline CDR1 and CDR2: SGHTA and FQGTGA. The CDR3 protein is CASSFRGEAYNEQFF. CDR3 coding DNA: TGTGCCAGCAGCTTCCGCGGGGAGGCCTACAATGAGCAGTTCTTC.

As for this clone: With a far larger clone one base away, a read error is the likely cause. V gene TRBV7-9 combines with J gene TRBJ2-3, with unresolved D. This CDR3 contains 11 residues. Germline CDR1 reads SEHNR; CDR2 reads FQNEAQ (reference sequence). Trimming removed 5 bases from V and 2 bases from J, with 2 bases in between. The CDR3 spells CASSATDTQYF. The CDR3 DNA reads as TGTGCCAGCAGCGCCACAGATACGCAGTATTTT.

The genes are TRBV5-1 and TRBJ1-4, with 7 bases matching TRBD1. Per the germline V gene, CDR1 is SGHRS and CDR2 is YFSETQ. This CDR3 is 15 amino acids long. V trimming: 0 bases; J trimming: 8 bases; junction bases outside the gene matches: 7. CDR3 sequence (DNA): TGCGCCAGCAGCTTGGAGGGGGCGAATTGGGAAAAACTGTTTTTT. This sequence encodes CASSLEGANWEKLFF.

The V call is TRBV6-6, the J call TRBJ2-2; the D is unclear. V was shortened by 0 bases and J by 7 bases, with 6 bases between the two germline ends. The germline gives CDR1 MNHNY, CDR2 SVGAGI (reference sequence). The length of the CDR3 is 13 residues. The CDR3 nucleotides are TGTGCCAGCAGTTACTCGCAGATCGGGGAGCTGTTTTTT. Translation gives CASSYSQIGELFF.

This chain connects TRBV5-6 to TRBJ2-7; a weak D match, TRBD1 (5 bases). The CDR3 has 14 amino acids. The germline V and J ends were trimmed by 2 bases and 2 bases, with 11 bases remaining between them. Germline CDR1 and CDR2: SGHDT and YYEEEE. The CDR3 is CASSFGRGTYEQYF. For the CDR3, the DNA is TGTGCCAGCAGCTTTGGTAGGGGCACCTACGAGCAGTACTTC.

The V gene is TRBV4-1, the J gene TRBJ2-1, with 7 bases that match TRBD2. CDR1 MGHRA and CDR2 YSYEKL come from the germline V gene. CDR3 length: 18 amino acids. The V and J ends lost 2 bases and 9 bases, in that order; junction bases with no gene match: 19. The CDR3 DNA follows: TGCGCCAGCAGCCAACAGGACCTACTAGCGAGCCGACGGGGTGAGCAGTTCTTC. It is translated as CASSQQDLLASRRGEQFF.

This clone was seen a few times. J is TRBJ2-5 and V is TRBV29-1, with 7 bases lining up with TRBD2. The J call is in doubt because the DNA end fits TRBJ2-7 better. CDR3 length: 13 amino acids. The V gene's germline CDR1 is SQVTM and CDR2 ANQGSEA. The CDR3: CSVGRGSSYEQYF. For the CDR3, the DNA is TGCAGCGTTGGCCGCGGGAGCTCCTACGAGCAGTACTTC.

This chain links TRBV7-2 with TRBJ2-7; TRBD2 might be the D (6 bases). The V gene's germline CDR1 is SGHTA and CDR2 FQGNSA. This CDR3 has 15 amino acids. Trimming took 5 bases from V and 2 from J, leaving 16 bases between them. The CDR3 loop reads CASSLGREIPYEQYF. The DNA of the CDR3 is TGTGCCAGCAGCCTGGGGCGGGAAATACCCTACGAGCAGTACTTC.

This clone has just a few counts. The chain is built from TRBV6-6 and TRBJ2-2; D not resolved. Germline V gene sequence: CDR1 MNHNY, CDR2 SVGAGI (reference sequence). The germline V and J ends were trimmed by 0 bases and 7 bases, with 6 bases remaining between them. The CDR3 runs 13 residues. The CDR3 loop reads CASSYSGIGELFF. CDR3 DNA: TGTGCCAGCAGTTACTCCGGTATCGGGGAGCTGTTTTTT.

This chain links TRBV6-1 with TRBJ1-2; TRBD1 aligns across 10 bases. The CDR3 contains 14 residues. From germline, CDR1 is MNHNS and CDR2 SASEGT. With 7 bases clipped from V and 4 bases from J, the junction kept 6 bases outside the gene matches. This chain's CDR3 is CASMLGQGTYGYTF. DNA for the CDR3: TGTGCCAGCATGTTGGGACAGGGGACCTATGGCTACACCTTC.

This chain connects TRBV28 to TRBJ1-4; 8 bases are a match to TRBD1. The V gene end was trimmed by 5 bases and the J gene end by 8 bases; junction bases not matched to a gene: 10. Germline V lookup: CDR1 MDHEN, CDR2 SYDVKM. The CDR3 is 15 residues long. CDR3 loop: CASSPGQAPMEKLFF. CDR3 DNA sequence: TGTGCCAGCAGTCCGGGACAGGCCCCCATGGAAAAACTGTTTTTT. Together with reference TRBV28 and TRBJ1-4, the CDR3 gives the full variable domain: DVKVTQSSRYLVKRTGEKVFLECVQDMDHENMFWYRQDPGLGLRLIYFSYDVKMKEKGDIPEGYSVSREKKERFSLILESASTNQTSMYLCASSPGQAPMEKLFFGSGTQLSVL.

The chain combines TRBV6-1 with TRBJ2-7; TRBD1 matches 7 bases. Germline CDR1 MNHNS, CDR2 SASEGT. V trimming: 7 bases; J trimming: 5 bases; junction bases outside the gene matches: 5. CDR3 length: 12 amino acids. CDR3 protein: CASTQQGNEQYF. CDR3 nucleotides: TGTGCCAGCACCCAACAGGGGAACGAGCAGTACTTC.